Included here is one T cell receptor (beta chain) sequence, with context. Its cognate antigen has yet to be identified. The sample holds no much larger clone one base away, and base qualities are not on file. Trimming at the junction amounts to 3 bases on V and 3 bases on J, and the germline ends lie 15 bases apart. The cysteine opens and the phenylalanine closes a CDR3 of 16 amino acids. Only the CDR3 DNA is retained, 48 bases long and in frame from the first base. For CDR1 and CDR2, the germline V gene (reference sequence) lists LNHNV and YYDKDF. Each collaborating institution followed its own protocols to collect whole blood in K2EDTA tubes. For TCRbeta analysis, collaborators shipped samples in one of three forms: frozen whole blood, isolated PBMCs, or DNA extracted from either of those sample types. The sample originates from a study of blood T cell repertoires in COVID-19 (dated by TCRdb to 2020 to 2021). For the wider study: Samples from collaborators originated in the United States, Italy and Spain and spanned both the acute and convalescent phases of COVID-19. The material from the prospective study consisted of cDNA or gDNA derived from T cells, B-cell-depleted T cells, or PBMCs. The dataset comprised deeply sampled blood TCRbeta repertoires from subjects exposed to, actively infected with, or recovered from COVID-19. The repertoires were released in a freely available public database intended as a resource for research on the immune response to SARS-CoV-2. The samples were drawn from two sources: the first 160 participants of the ongoing ImmuneRACE study, and 1,254 subjects contributed by 6 global collaborators. Sample metadata almost always included a de-identified subject ID, COVID-19 status, age in years and sex. Where available, HLA class I and class II types were taken from metadata supplied by the sample provider and were not determined by assay-based typing.

What the study reported, not specific to this receptor: The quantity of clinical and demographic metadata differed by source and by participant and was supplied without curation.

The immunoSEQ Assay, a bias-controlled multiplex PCR, was used to amplify TCRbeta CDR3 regions from genomic DNA. On the study's bioinformatics: The number of nucleated cells in each sample was estimated from the amplification of reference gene primers within the assay. Sequence reads were collapsed and filtered to measure the absolute abundance of every unique TCRbeta CDR3 rearrangement. For each sample, productive Simpson clonality was calculated as the square root of Simpson's diversity index across productive rearrangements. TCRdb took over this immuneACCESS table, retaining in-frame rearrangements with V and J assigned. Such tables are incomplete; in checked studies, under half of the missing clones stem from an unresolved V gene, and the remainder is unexplained. That table supplies the V and J calls and clone size; D and trimming were determined from the DNA. Counted in this sample were around 130,000 clones; around 87% of them appeared once. The ten largest clones represent more than 5% of the sample.

This TCR came from a human donor in a cohort sampled during active COVID-19. The rearranged segments are TRBV15 and TRBJ2-1; TRBD1 is a possible D gene, resting on 6 matching bases. Source material: peripheral blood. The base sequence is TGTGCCACCAGCAGCCAGGGGAAAGGGGGCTACAATGAGCAGTTCTTC. The translation is CATSSQGKGGYNEQFF.